This TCR beta chain was recorded in a study of T cell responses to AZD1222 COVID-19 vaccine (dated by TCRdb to the early 2020s). Background for the entire study: TCR sequencing was performed for 230 to 250 trial participants, of whom approximately 200 were given two doses of AZD1222 and some 26 were given two doses of MenACWY control vaccine. Trial participants were enrolled by age into subgroups of 18-55, 56-69 and 70-plus years, and roughly 160, 29 and 62 TCR-sequenced participants, respectively, were included in these subgroups. Points the paper makes about the study in general: Because no day 14 peak-response samples were available, the repertoires could be characterized only after the peak T cell response. Conclusions about previously exposed vaccinees are limited because only a handful of AZD1222 recipients were SARS-CoV-2 seropositive at baseline. After two AZD1222 doses, both the breadth and the depth of spike-specific TCRs were significantly higher than at day 0 and than in MenACWY recipients. Reportedly, close to half of the unique spike-specific TCRs recognized epitopes lying outside the regions that are mutated in the B.1.351 and B.1.1.7 variants. Vaccine-associated CD4 TCRs spanned the whole spike protein, with dominant responses in regions 160-218 and 743-854. In the small 56-69-year group, the increase in depth fell short of significance, most likely because of low power. Participants were mostly white British, with more females than males. The authors suggested clonal diversity may have been underestimated.

The CDR3 regions of human TCRbeta chains were subjected to immunosequencing. The authors processed their data as follows. Repertoire TCRs were matched against a reference library of SARS-CoV-2-specific TCRs generated with the MIRA antigen-specificity platform. Breadth was defined as the fraction of unique TCRs that were SARS-CoV-2-associated. Depth was defined as the fraction of total T cells that were SARS-CoV-2-associated. Each spike-specific TCR was assigned to its reactive spike region and to a CD4 or CD8 class using the MIRA data. Log10-transformed breadth and depth values were compared by one-way ANOVA with Sidak's multiple comparisons tests. What TCRdb holds here is the immuneACCESS table cut down to in-frame rearrangements. Part of the clones is not present; checked against another copy, under half of the missing clones reflect an unresolved V gene, and the others are unexplained. From that table come the V and J calls and clone size; the DNA was used to work out D and trimming. Present in this sample are approximately 150,000 clones, about 91% of which were seen just once. The top ten clonotypes cover approximately 3.8% of the sample.

Notes on this clone: What this receptor recognizes is not known. No much larger clone exists at a distance of one base, and base qualities are not known.

The germline V gene supplies CDR1 KGHSH and CDR2 LQKENI. V trim: 4 bases; J trim: 4 bases; unmatched bases: 7. Reading from cysteine to phenylalanine, the CDR3 counts 15 amino acids. The read is trimmed to its CDR3 DNA, 45 bases read in frame from base 1. The sample's time point label, decoded: about 28 days (+/-7) after the second vaccine dose. AZD1222 recipients given second doses at about 4 weeks or at about 12 weeks were pooled, since spike-specific TCR depth and breadth were not found to differ between the two schedules. Vaccinee samples were obtained from the UK trials COV001 and COV002, which included a single-blind randomized controlled phase 2/3 trial of AZD1222 (ChAdOx1 nCoV-19) in healthy adults. For TCRbeta chain sequencing, PBMC samples were collected from trial participants at day 0 and at day 28 after the second dose.

This sample comprised peripheral blood, obtained 28 days after the second AZD1222 dose. This sequence was found in an adult who received the AZD1222 COVID-19 vaccine. Recombination linked TRBV18 to TRBJ2-7, and 10 junctional nucleotides match TRBD1. The DNA reads as follows: TGTGCCAGCTCACATGGGACAGGGGTGTCGTACGAGCAGTACTTC. The translation is CASSHGTGVSYEQYF.